The 14 T cell receptor beta chains below were found in one sample sequenced in a study of OX40 agonist ivuxolimab in advanced cancers. Profiled with immunoSEQ multiplex PCR; TCRdb holds only in-frame clones, not every one. The sample lists about 82,000 clones, 75% to 90% occurring once. The sample consisted of CD4+ or CD8+ T cells sorted from blood, taken in a trial of the OX40 agonist ivuxolimab. The receptors originated from an adult with an advanced solid tumor such as melanoma, head and neck, liver or kidney cancer.

The rearrangement links TRBV29-1 to TRBJ2-2; the D is unclear. Germline values: CDR1 SQVTM, CDR2 ANQGSEA. The CDR3 length is 14 residues. V shed 6 bases and J shed 2 bases, with 13 bases lying between them. Here the CDR3 DNA reads TGCAGCGTAGAGCGACACCCTAACACCGGGGAGCTGTTTTTT. This codes for CSVERHPNTGELFF.

The chain joins TRBV7-9 to TRBJ1-4; D is unclear. CDR1 is SEHNR and CDR2 is FQNEAQ in the germline V gene (reference sequence). Trimming took off 2 bases at V and 8 bases at J, with 12 bases between the two ends. This CDR3 is 14 amino acids long. The CDR3 region is CASSLSSVREKLFF. The CDR3 DNA reads TGTGCCAGCAGCTTATCGTCGGTGAGGGAAAAACTGTTTTTT.

The rearrangement uses TRBV4-3 and TRBJ2-3; D possibly corresponds to TRBD1 (6 bases). Germline V gene sequence: CDR1 LGHNA, CDR2 YSLEER. The CDR3 runs to 16 residues. Trimming shortened V by 0 bases and J by 0 bases, and 10 bases separated the two germline ends. The CDR3 nucleotides are TGCGCCAGCAGCCAAGAAGGGGGAATCAGCACAGATACGCAGTATTTT. Protein product: CASSQEGGISTDTQYF.

The genes are TRBV27 and TRBJ2-2, with 9 bases lining up with TRBD2. V shed 2 bases, J shed 3 bases, and the junction held 1 base outside the gene matches. The CDR3 loop spans 15 amino acids. CDR1 and CDR2 from the germline V gene are MNHEY and SMNVEV (reference sequence). CDR3 sequence: CASSLTSGYTGELFF. The CDR3 region has the DNA TGTGCCAGCAGTTTAACTAGCGGGTACACCGGGGAGCTGTTTTTT.

V and J are TRBV19 and TRBJ1-1, with no clear D. CDR1 and CDR2 (germline): LNHDA, SQIVND (reference sequence). V lost 7 bases and J 2 bases, leaving 17 bases between the germline ends. The CDR3 covers 15 residues. The CDR3 region has the DNA TGTGCCAGTACCCCTCTCCGGGCAGGAAACACTGAAGCTTTCTTT. This codes for CASTPLRAGNTEAFF.

This chain connects TRBV4-2 to TRBJ2-6, with 7 nucleotides matching TRBD2. The junction had 5 bases not matched to a gene; V was cut back by 0 bases and J by 3 bases. This CDR3 has 17 residues. Germline assignment: CDR1 LGHNA and CDR2 YNFKEQ. CDR3 in DNA: TGTGCCAGCAGCCAAGAAGAAAGCGGGGTTGGGGCCAACGTCCTGACTTTC. Its translation: CASSQEESGVGANVLTF.

V gene TRBV27 combines with J gene TRBJ2-3; tentative D call: TRBD1 (6 bases). Germline CDR1 is MNHEY and CDR2 is SMNVEV (reference sequence). The CDR3 sequence is 14 residues long. The V end was cut by 5 bases, the J end by 4 bases, with 13 bases between. CDR3: CASSRNSGADTQYF. The CDR3 DNA sequence: TGTGCCAGCAGTCGCAACTCAGGGGCAGATACGCAGTATTTT.

J is TRBJ2-2 and V is TRBV10-3, with D perhaps matching TRBD1 or TRBD2 (5 bases each). The CDR3 runs to 14 residues. Germline CDR1 and CDR2: ENHRY and SYGVKD. V was cut by 1 base and J by 7 bases, with 10 bases left in between. This CDR3 reads CAISEFKGSGELFF. The CDR3 nucleotides are TGTGCCATCAGTGAGTTTAAGGGGAGCGGGGAGCTGTTTTTT.

The chain uses TRBV6-6 and TRBJ1-3; the D is unclear. V gave up 0 bases and J gave up 4 bases, with 13 bases separating them. The CDR3 runs 16 residues. Germline-derived CDR1 and CDR2 are MNHNY and SVGAGI (reference sequence). The CDR3 bases are TGTGCCAGCAGTTACTCGCTTAGGTTCGGAGGAAACACCATATATTTT. This encodes CASSYSLRFGGNTIYF.

J is TRBJ1-1 and V is TRBV11-2, with TRBD1 matching 7 bases. Germline V CDR1 and CDR2: SGHAT, FQNNGV. This CDR3 is 15 amino acids long. V was clipped by 5 bases and J by 5 bases; unmatched bases: 11. This CDR3 is CASSPPGGRGTEAFF. The CDR3, as DNA: TGTGCCAGCAGCCCGCCGGGGGGCAGGGGGACTGAAGCTTTCTTT.

CDR3 in amino acids: CASSVGAGGAYNSPLHF. CDR3 nucleotides: TGTGCCAGCAGCGTAGGTGCAGGCGGGGCATATAATTCACCCCTCCACTTT. The chain is built from TRBV9 and TRBJ1-6; maybe TRBD1 (5 bases). Germline V gene data show CDR1 as SGDLS and CDR2 as YYNGEE. CDR3 length equals 17 residues. Trimming stripped 0 bases from V and 4 bases from J, with 14 bases between.

This clone was seen only once. The rearrangement uses TRBV5-5 and TRBJ2-5, with TRBD2 as a possible D gene (5 bases). The CDR3 has 13 amino acids. V was clipped by 0 bases and J by 4 bases, with 7 bases between them. CDR1 SGHKS and CDR2 YYEKEE come from the germline V gene (reference sequence). Here the CDR3 reads CASSLAGGETQYF. CDR3 in DNA: TGTGCCAGCAGCTTGGCAGGAGGAGAGACCCAGTACTTC.

The rearrangement uses TRBV5-4 and TRBJ1-1; D is unresolved. This CDR3 is built from 11 residues. CDR1 and CDR2 (germline): SGHNT, YYREEE (reference sequence). Trimming removed 0 bases from V and 6 bases from J, with 3 bases in between. DNA of the CDR3: TGTGCCAGCAGCTTGGATGCTGAAGCTTTCTTT. It yields the protein CASSLDAEAFF.

V gene TRBV7-6 combines with J gene TRBJ2-1; D tentatively reads TRBD1 or TRBD2 (6 bases each). The length of the CDR3 is 16 residues. The germline V gene encodes CDR1 SGHVS and CDR2 FNYEAQ. V shed 4 bases and J shed 0 bases, with 13 bases lying between them. The CDR3 DNA is TGTGCCAGCAGCTCCGAGGGGGACTTCTCCTACAATGAGCAGTTCTTC. Translated, it gives CASSSEGDFSYNEQFF.